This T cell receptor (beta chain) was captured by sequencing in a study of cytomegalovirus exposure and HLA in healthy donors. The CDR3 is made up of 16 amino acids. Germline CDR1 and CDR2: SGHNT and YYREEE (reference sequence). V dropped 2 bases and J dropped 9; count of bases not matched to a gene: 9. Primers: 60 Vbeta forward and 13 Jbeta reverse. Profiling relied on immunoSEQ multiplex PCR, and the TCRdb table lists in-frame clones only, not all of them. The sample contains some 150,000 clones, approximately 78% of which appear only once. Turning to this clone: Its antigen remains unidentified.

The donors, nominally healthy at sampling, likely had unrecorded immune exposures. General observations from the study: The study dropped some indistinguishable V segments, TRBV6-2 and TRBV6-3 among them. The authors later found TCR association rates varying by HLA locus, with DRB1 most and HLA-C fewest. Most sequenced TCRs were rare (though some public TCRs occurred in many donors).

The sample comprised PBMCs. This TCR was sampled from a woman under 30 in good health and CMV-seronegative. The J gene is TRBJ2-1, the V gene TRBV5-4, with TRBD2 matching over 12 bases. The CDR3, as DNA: TGTGCCAGCAGCTTCCCTTCTAGCGGGAGGGCCGGTGAGCAGTTCTTC. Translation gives CASSFPSSGRAGEQFF.